Listed below are T cell receptor beta chains from one sample, sequenced in a study of Ad26.COV2.S vaccination and SARS-CoV-2 variants. Here immunoSEQ multiplex PCR was the method, and the copy in TCRdb shows in-frame clones only, minus some. The sample holds about 680,000 clones, about 89% seen once. Sequenced here: peripheral blood, sampled in a trial of Ad26.COV2.S vaccine versus placebo. The receptors derive from a person aged 18-65 years who received the Ad26.COV2.S COVID-19 vaccine or a placebo. Each CDR3 is given with its conserved first and last residue. Fields, in order: CDR3 DNA, CDR3 protein, D gene, clone size, V gene, J gene. A D gene is named only where the DNA matches it firmly. Some rows mark clone size as missing; the rest say once, few, many or name a class of expanded clone.

TGTGCCAGCACCCCCTCGGAACGGACCCAGTACTTC	CASTPSERTQYF	-	once	TRBV7-9	TRBJ2-5
TGTGCCAGCAGTGCCCGGACAGCCTACAATGAGCAGTTCTTC	CASSARTAYNEQFF	-	-	TRBV6-2/TRBV6-3	TRBJ2-1
TGTGCCAGCAGTTACGGGGGGGGAATTAATTCACCCCTCCACTTT	CASSYGGGINSPLHF	-	-	TRBV6-6	TRBJ1-6
TGTGCCAGCAGCCAGGCGGGGGGTCCGGCAGATACGCAGTATTTT	CASSQAGGPADTQYF	TRBD2	-	TRBV3-1/TRBV3-2	TRBJ2-3
TGTGCCAGCAGCTCCGGGCCGGACCCTGGAAACACCATATATTTT	CASSSGPDPGNTIYF	-	-	TRBV6-5	TRBJ1-3
TGTGCCAGCACCCGTCTCGGTCCCAGCGGGGGAAATGAGCAGTTCTTC	CASTRLGPSGGNEQFF	TRBD2	-	TRBV11-2	TRBJ2-1
TGTGCCAGCAGGGTGATGCGGGACACTGAAGCTTTCTTT	CASRVMRDTEAFF	-	-	TRBV2	TRBJ1-1
TGTGCCAGCAGGAATGACAGGGGAGGAGAGACCCAGTACTTC	CASRNDRGGETQYF	TRBD1	-	TRBV7-2	TRBJ2-5
TGTGCCAGCAGCCGCCTGACAGCTAACTATGGCTACACCTTC	CASSRLTANYGYTF	-	-	TRBV14	TRBJ1-2
TGTGCCAGCAGCCCTAGGGACAGGGGTTTAAGCTTC	CASSPRDRGLSF	TRBD1	few	TRBV9	TRBJ1-2
TGTGCCAGCAGAGGGACAGCTAATTCACCCCTCCACTTT	CASRGTANSPLHF	TRBD1	once	TRBV25-1	TRBJ1-6
TGTGCCAGCAGCTACGAGCGGGGCTACAATGAGCAGTTCTTC	CASSYERGYNEQFF	TRBD2	-	TRBV11-2	TRBJ2-1
TGTGCCAGCAGCCCCGGGGCCTTAGGTGGCTACACCTTC	CASSPGALGGYTF	-	-	TRBV12-3/TRBV12-4	TRBJ1-2
TGCAGCGTCGCAAGGATGATGAACACTGAAGCTTTCTTT	CSVARMMNTEAFF	-	-	TRBV29-1	TRBJ1-1
TGTGCCAGCAGCGTAGGGGGCAGGACCTCTGGAAACACCATATATTTT	CASSVGGRTSGNTIYF	-	-	TRBV9	TRBJ1-3
TGTGCCAGCAGCCAACAACAGCAAGAGACCCAGTACTTC	CASSQQQQETQYF	-	-	TRBV14	TRBJ2-5
TGTGCCAGTACCGATCCAGGGTTATACTATGGCTACACCTTC	CASTDPGLYYGYTF	-	many	TRBV19	TRBJ1-2
TGTGCCAGCAGCGTAGACTCTTCTGTTGAAAAACTGTTTTTT	CASSVDSSVEKLFF	-	-	TRBV9	TRBJ1-4
TGTGCCAGCAGCTTAAGGGGTAGGGCGGACGAAAAACTGTTTTTT	CASSLRGRADEKLFF	-	-	TRBV7-9	TRBJ1-4
TGTGCCAGCAGCTCCGGGACTAGCGGGGGCACCGCTTTT	CASSSGTSGGTAF	TRBD2	few	TRBV7-9	TRBJ2-3
TGTGCCTGGAGGGCAGGGGGGAGTACTGAAGCTTTCTTT	CAWRAGGSTEAFF	TRBD1	-	TRBV30	TRBJ1-1
TGCGCCAGCCCCATCCGGCCAAGCGGGGGCCAATCCTACGAGCAGTACTTC	CASPIRPSGGQSYEQYF	TRBD2	-	TRBV10-1	TRBJ2-7
TGTGCCACCAGCAGAGAATGGGCAGACTATGGCTACACCTTC	CATSREWADYGYTF	-	-	TRBV15	TRBJ1-2
TGTGCCAGCAGCTTAGGACTAGCGGGAGGGCCCACCGGGGAGCTGTTTTTT	CASSLGLAGGPTGELFF	TRBD2	-	TRBV7-9	TRBJ2-2
TGTGCCAGCAGCCCCGAGGGAGGGTGGAGCCCCCAGTTCTTC	CASSPEGGWSPQFF	TRBD2	-	TRBV9	TRBJ2-1
TGTGCCAGCAGCTTACTTAGGACGGGCTACAATGAGCAGTTCTTC	CASSLLRTGYNEQFF	-	-	TRBV7-2	TRBJ2-1